One sample yielded the 21 T cell receptor beta chains listed below, sequenced in a study of cytomegalovirus exposure and HLA in healthy donors. PCR employed 60 Vbeta and 13 Jbeta primers. Only in-frame clones appear in the TCRdb table, and some are missing; sequencing was by immunoSEQ multiplex PCR. The sample table includes about 160,000 clones. Source material: PBMCs. The source is a woman between 55 and 75 years old in good health and CMV-seronegative.

The rearrangement uses TRBV10-3 and TRBJ1-2, with TRBD1 matching over 8 bases. There are 14 residues in the CDR3. The germline V gene has CDR1 ENHRY and CDR2 SYGVKD. V trimming: 6 bases; J trimming: 2 bases; junction bases outside the gene matches: 5. CDR3 coding DNA: TGTGCCATCAGGGGACAGGTGGGGAACTATGGCTACACCTTC. This translates into CAIRGQVGNYGYTF.

This chain connects TRBV30 to TRBJ2-7; tentative D call: TRBD1 (6 bases). Germline CDR1 and CDR2: GTSNPN and SVGIG (reference sequence). The CDR3 spans 12 residues. V was pared by 5 bases and J by 4 bases, with 12 bases between. The CDR3, as DNA: TGTGCCTGGCAGAGAACAGGGTACGAGCAGTACTTC. Its protein is CAWQRTGYEQYF.

On this clone: Different DNA sequences within this sample yield the same CDR3. The chain carries TRBV18 and TRBJ1-5, with no clear D. The V end was cut by 2 bases, the J end by 0 bases, with 14 bases between. Germline V gives CDR1 KGHSH, CDR2 LQKENI. CDR3 length equals 17 residues. CDR3 protein: CASSPVRLGDSNQPQHF. For the CDR3, the DNA is TGTGCCAGCTCACCAGTCAGGCTGGGTGATAGCAATCAGCCCCAGCATTTT.

V and J are TRBV7-9 and TRBJ1-2; D is perhaps TRBD1 (6 bases). Trimming pared 3 bases from V and 0 bases from J, leaving 11 bases between. This CDR3 spans 15 amino acids. Germline values: CDR1 SEHNR, CDR2 FQNEAQ (reference sequence). CDR3 protein: CASSFWDKSNYGYTF. Here the CDR3 DNA reads TGTGCCAGCAGCTTTTGGGACAAATCTAACTATGGCTACACCTTC.

J is TRBJ2-1 and V is TRBV7-2, with TRBD2 matching 11 bases. V lost 1 base, J lost 6 bases, and 5 bases stayed unmatched. The CDR3 covers 16 residues. Germline CDR1 is SGHTA and CDR2 is FQGNSA. As DNA, the CDR3 is TGTGCCAGCAGCTTAGTGTTAGCGGGGGGGCGCAATGAGCAGTTCTTC. Its translation is CASSLVLAGGRNEQFF.

The rearrangement links TRBV19 to TRBJ2-2; D ambiguous. Germline V CDR1 and CDR2: LNHDA, SQIVND (reference sequence). This CDR3 has 17 amino acids. Trimming took 7 bases from V and 1 from J, leaving 19 bases between them. This chain's CDR3 is CASTTRSDTWNTGELFF. The CDR3 DNA reads TGTGCCAGTACCACCCGCAGTGACACCTGGAACACCGGGGAGCTGTTTTTT.

The chain couples TRBV2 to TRBJ2-5, with D perhaps matching TRBD2 (6 bases). Judging by the DNA end, TRBJ2-7 fits better; the J call may be wrong. The CDR3 is 13 amino acids. CDR1 is SNHLY and CDR2 is FYNNEI in the germline V gene. CDR3 sequence: CASSTRLVLEQYF. The CDR3 DNA sequence: TGTGCCAGCAGTACCCGACTAGTGCTCGAGCAGTACTTC.

Here the CDR3 reads CASSPFGGGEQFF. The CDR3 nucleotides are TGCGCCAGCAGCCCTTTCGGGGGGGGAGAACAGTTCTTC. J is TRBJ2-1 and V is TRBV4-1, with 8 bases fitting TRBD2. Germline CDR1 MGHRA, CDR2 YSYEKL. This CDR3 has 13 residues. With 4 bases clipped from V and 13 bases from J, the junction kept 9 bases outside the gene matches.

This rearrangement joins TRBV18 to TRBJ2-7; 10 positions match TRBD2. The CDR3 is 14 amino acids. Germline values: CDR1 KGHSH, CDR2 LQKENI. The ends lost 5 bases at V and 2 bases at J; junction bases unmatched: 3. CDR3 DNA sequence: TGTGCCAGCTCATCTAGCGGGAGCGCCTACGAGCAGTACTTC. As protein: CASSSSGSAYEQYF.

The V call is TRBV5-6, the J call TRBJ2-5; weak D call: TRBD1 (6 bases). The CDR3 is 13 residues long. V dropped 4 bases and J dropped 2 bases, with 9 bases sitting between them. Germline V gene sequence: CDR1 SGHDT, CDR2 YYEEEE. The CDR3 bases are TGTGCCAGCAGCCGGGACACTCAAGAGACCCAGTACTTC. Its protein product is CASSRDTQETQYF.

The chain is built from TRBV21-1 and TRBJ2-5; the D call in the table, TRBD1, was not verified against the DNA. TRBV21-1 is an annotated pseudogene. This CDR3 comprises 13 residues. The CDR3 DNA follows: TGTGCCAGCAGCAAAGACAGGGAACAGACCCAGTACTTC. Encoded protein: CASSKDREQTQYF.

The J gene is TRBJ2-3, the V gene TRBV19; D perhaps matches TRBD2 (5 bases). CDR1 is LNHDA, CDR2 SQIVND, per germline (reference sequence). V was pared by 5 bases and J by 5 bases, with 14 bases between. The CDR3 runs 14 residues. The DNA for the CDR3 is TGTGCCAGTAGTGAAACTCGGGAAGGAGATACGCAGTATTTT. As protein: CASSETREGDTQYF.

This rearrangement joins TRBV11-1 to TRBJ2-7, with D possibly being TRBD1 (5 bases). Germline V gene sequence: CDR1 SGHAT, CDR2 FQDESV (reference sequence). V was cut by 3 bases and J by 0 bases, with 9 bases left in between. There are 14 residues in the CDR3. CDR3: CASSFRDSSYEQYF. CDR3 DNA: TGTGCCAGCAGCTTCCGTGACAGCTCCTACGAGCAGTACTTC.

The chain joins TRBV6-5 to TRBJ1-1; D is perhaps TRBD1 (6 bases). Germline CDR1 and CDR2: MNHEY and SVGAGI. This CDR3 spans 14 amino acids. The germline V and J ends were trimmed by 6 bases and 1 base, with 12 bases remaining between them. CDR3 sequence (DNA): TGTGCCAGCAGGAGGGGGGGTGGGAACACTGAAGCTTTCTTT. Residues: CASRRGGGNTEAFF.

The chain recombines TRBV19 with TRBJ1-2, with D maybe TRBD1 (5 bases). Between the trimmed V and J ends, which lost 5 bases and 7 bases, there was a span of 17 bases. The CDR3 extends over 14 amino acids. In germline, CDR1 is LNHDA, CDR2 SQIVND (reference sequence). CDR3 amino acids: CASSSQGLSGGYTF. CDR3 nucleotides: TGTGCCAGTAGTTCCCAGGGTCTGTCGGGTGGCTACACCTTC.

V gene TRBV7-8 combines with J gene TRBJ1-2, with a possible D match to TRBD1 (5 bases). Germline V gives CDR1 SGHVS, CDR2 FQNEAQ. Trimming removed 5 bases at V and 2 bases at J, with 12 bases between. The CDR3 is 14 residues long. This CDR3 reads CASSPQGGNYGYTF. The DNA for the CDR3 is TGTGCCAGCAGCCCCCAGGGTGGGAACTATGGCTACACCTTC.

The chain couples TRBV6-5 to TRBJ1-5, with D possibly matching TRBD1 (6 bases). V was shortened by 6 bases and J by 3 bases, with 12 bases between the two germline ends. The CDR3 extends over 14 amino acids. Germline V CDR1 and CDR2: MNHEY, SVGAGI. The CDR3: CASSPRDINQPQHF. CDR3 bases: TGTGCCAGCAGCCCCCGGGACATCAATCAGCCCCAGCATTTT.

J is TRBJ1-2 and V is TRBV27; TRBD1 matches at 9 bases. Germline lookup yields CDR1 MNHEY and CDR2 SMNVEV (reference sequence). This CDR3 is 14 amino acids long. J lost 2 bases, V lost 7 bases, and 5 bases had no gene match. The CDR3 sequence: CASNRQGGNYGYTF. In DNA form, the CDR3 reads TGTGCCAGCAACAGACAGGGGGGGAACTATGGCTACACCTTC.

The rearrangement uses TRBV2 and TRBJ2-3; no firm D call. The CDR3 length is 15 residues. Trimming shortened V by 5 bases and J by 1 base, and 13 bases separated the two germline ends. CDR1 and CDR2 (germline): SNHLY, FYNNEI. The DNA of the CDR3 is TGTGCCAGCAGTCTACAGAGCCCGGGCACAGATACGCAGTATTTT. It specifies CASSLQSPGTDTQYF.

The chain employs TRBV11-2 and TRBJ1-2; 7 bases are a match to TRBD1. Looked up from germline, CDR1 is SGHAT and CDR2 is FQNNGV. V lost 5 bases and J lost 4; bases outside the gene matches: 4. There are 13 residues in the CDR3. The CDR3 here is CASSLRDSYGYTF. The CDR3 bases are TGTGCCAGCAGCCTCCGGGACAGCTATGGCTACACCTTC.

V gene TRBV4-3 combines with J gene TRBJ1-2, with unresolved D. Per the germline V gene, CDR1 is LGHNA and CDR2 is YSLEER. Trimming pared 0 bases from V and 4 bases from J, leaving 9 bases between. The CDR3 runs 14 residues. CDR3 amino acids: CASSQEVRLYGYTF. The CDR3 DNA follows: TGCGCCAGCAGCCAAGAAGTCAGACTCTATGGCTACACCTTC.